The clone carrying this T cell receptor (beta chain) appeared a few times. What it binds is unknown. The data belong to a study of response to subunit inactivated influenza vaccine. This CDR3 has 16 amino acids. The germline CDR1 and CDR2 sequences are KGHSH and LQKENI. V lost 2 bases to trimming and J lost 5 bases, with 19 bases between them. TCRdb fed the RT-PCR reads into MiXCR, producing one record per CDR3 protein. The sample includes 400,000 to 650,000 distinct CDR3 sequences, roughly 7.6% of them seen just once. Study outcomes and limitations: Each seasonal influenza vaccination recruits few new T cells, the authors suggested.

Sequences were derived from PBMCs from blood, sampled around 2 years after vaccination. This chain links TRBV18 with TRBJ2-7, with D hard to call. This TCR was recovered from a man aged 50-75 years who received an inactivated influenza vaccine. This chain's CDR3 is CASSPNSGRLWDEQYF. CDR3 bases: TGTGCCAGCTCACCAAATTCGGGCAGGTTGTGGGACGAGCAGTACTTC. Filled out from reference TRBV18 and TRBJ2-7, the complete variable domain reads NAGVMQNPRHLVRRRGQEARLRCSPMKGHSHVYWYRQLPEEGLKFMVYLQKENIIDESGMPKERFSAEFPKEGPSILRIQQVVRGDSAAYFCASSPNSGRLWDEQYFGPGTRLTVT.